This T cell receptor (beta chain) emerged from a study of CD8 T cells in ankylosing spondylitis. Findings and caveats of the study: Roughly 8 highly homologous variants made up a TCR beta motif that seemed to typify ankylosing spondylitis blood. From matched ankylosing spondylitis synovial fluid, disease-linked clones were reportedly recovered at significantly enriched levels.

Making the TCR beta libraries involved quantitative 5'-RACE with molecular barcodes. TCRdb passed the 5' RACE reads through MiXCR, listing each CDR3 protein once. The table lists roughly 470,000 distinct CDR3 sequences, around 26% of them singletons. With respect to this clonotype: What it recognizes is unknown.

The length of the CDR3 is 14 residues. CDR1 is SNHLY and CDR2 is FYNNEI in the germline V gene. Trimming removed 7 bases from V and 3 bases from J, with 13 bases in between. The sequencing sample was made of blood, either unsorted or a sorted T cell fraction (not recorded which). This receptor was taken from a male donor with ankylosing spondylitis. The V and J genes are TRBV2 and TRBJ2-1; perhaps TRBD2 as D (6 bases). The CDR3 bases are TGTGCCAGCAATGGCGGGATGGTCTACAATGAGCAGTTCTTC. Protein sequence: CASNGGMVYNEQFF.